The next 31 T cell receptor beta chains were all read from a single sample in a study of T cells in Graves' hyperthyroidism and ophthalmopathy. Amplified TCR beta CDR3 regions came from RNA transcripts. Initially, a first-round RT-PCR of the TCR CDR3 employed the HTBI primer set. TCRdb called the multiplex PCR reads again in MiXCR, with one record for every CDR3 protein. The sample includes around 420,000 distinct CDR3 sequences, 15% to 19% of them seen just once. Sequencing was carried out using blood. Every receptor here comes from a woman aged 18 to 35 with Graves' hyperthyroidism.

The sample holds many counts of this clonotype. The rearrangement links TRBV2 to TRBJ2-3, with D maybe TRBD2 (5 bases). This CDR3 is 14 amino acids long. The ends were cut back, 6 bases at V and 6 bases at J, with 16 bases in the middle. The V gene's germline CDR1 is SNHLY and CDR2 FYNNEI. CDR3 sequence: CASRRTLAMDTQYF. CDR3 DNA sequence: TGTGCCAGCAGAAGGACTTTAGCCATGGATACGCAGTATTTT.

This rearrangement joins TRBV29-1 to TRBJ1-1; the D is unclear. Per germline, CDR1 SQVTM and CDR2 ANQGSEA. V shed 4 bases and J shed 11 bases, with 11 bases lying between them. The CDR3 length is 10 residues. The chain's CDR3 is CSVVWDVAFF. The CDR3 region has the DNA TGCAGCGTTGTTTGGGATGTGGCTTTCTTT.

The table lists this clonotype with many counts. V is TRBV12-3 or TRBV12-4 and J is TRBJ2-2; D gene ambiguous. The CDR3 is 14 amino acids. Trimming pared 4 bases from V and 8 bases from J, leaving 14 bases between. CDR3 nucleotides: TGTGCCAGCAGTTCCCGACCGAGTCTGGGGGAGCTGTTTTTT. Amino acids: CASSSRPSLGELFF.

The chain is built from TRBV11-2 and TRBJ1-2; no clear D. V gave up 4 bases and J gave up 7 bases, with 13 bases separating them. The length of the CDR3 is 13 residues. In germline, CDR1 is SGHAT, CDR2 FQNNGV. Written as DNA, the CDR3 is TGTGCCAGCAGCTCGCCCGGATTCGGTGGCTACACCTTC. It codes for CASSSPGFGGYTF.

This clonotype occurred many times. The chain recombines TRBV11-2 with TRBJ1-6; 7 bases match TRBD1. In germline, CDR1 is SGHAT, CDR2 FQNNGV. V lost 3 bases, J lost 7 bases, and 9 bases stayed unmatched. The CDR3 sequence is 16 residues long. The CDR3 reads CASSFRGGGGNSPLHF. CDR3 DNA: TGTGCCAGCAGCTTCAGGGGGGGGGGCGGCAATTCACCCCTCCACTTT.

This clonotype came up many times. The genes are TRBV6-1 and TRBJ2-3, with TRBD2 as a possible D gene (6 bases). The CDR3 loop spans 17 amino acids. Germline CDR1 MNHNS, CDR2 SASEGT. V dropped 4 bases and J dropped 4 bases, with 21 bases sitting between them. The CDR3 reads CASSVGRGGVEADTQYF. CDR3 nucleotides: TGTGCCAGCAGTGTGGGAAGGGGCGGGGTCGAAGCAGATACGCAGTATTTT.

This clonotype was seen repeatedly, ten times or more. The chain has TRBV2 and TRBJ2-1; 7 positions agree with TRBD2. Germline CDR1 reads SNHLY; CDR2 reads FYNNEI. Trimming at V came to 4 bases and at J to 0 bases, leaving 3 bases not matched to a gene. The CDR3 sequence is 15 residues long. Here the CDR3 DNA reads TGTGCCAGCAGTGGGCGGGGGAACTCCTACAATGAGCAGTTCTTC. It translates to CASSGRGNSYNEQFF.

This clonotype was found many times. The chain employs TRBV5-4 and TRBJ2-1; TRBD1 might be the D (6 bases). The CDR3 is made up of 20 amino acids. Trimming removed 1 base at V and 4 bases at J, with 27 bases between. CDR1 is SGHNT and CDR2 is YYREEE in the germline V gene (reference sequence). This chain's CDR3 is CASSLPHVPRARGRYNEQFF. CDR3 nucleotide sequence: TGTGCCAGCAGCTTGCCCCACGTGCCCCGGGCTAGGGGGAGATACAATGAGCAGTTCTTC.

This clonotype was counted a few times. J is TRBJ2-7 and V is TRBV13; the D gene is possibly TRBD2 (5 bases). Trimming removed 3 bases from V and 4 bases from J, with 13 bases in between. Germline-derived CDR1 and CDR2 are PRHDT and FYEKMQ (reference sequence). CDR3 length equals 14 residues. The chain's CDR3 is CASSLGRDLYEQYF. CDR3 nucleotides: TGTGCCAGCAGCTTGGGCCGGGATTTGTACGAGCAGTACTTC.

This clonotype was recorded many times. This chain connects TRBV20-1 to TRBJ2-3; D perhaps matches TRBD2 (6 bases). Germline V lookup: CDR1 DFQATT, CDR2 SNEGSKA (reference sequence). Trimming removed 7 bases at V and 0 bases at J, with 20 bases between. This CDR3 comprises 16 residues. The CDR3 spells CSVTPWGESSTDTQYF. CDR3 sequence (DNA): TGCAGTGTCACCCCTTGGGGGGAGTCTAGCACAGATACGCAGTATTTT.

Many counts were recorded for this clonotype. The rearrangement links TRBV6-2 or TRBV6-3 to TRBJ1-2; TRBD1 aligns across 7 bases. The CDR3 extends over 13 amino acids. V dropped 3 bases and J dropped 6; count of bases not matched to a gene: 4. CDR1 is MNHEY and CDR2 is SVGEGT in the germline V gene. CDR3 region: CASSYGQADGYTF. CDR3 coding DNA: TGTGCCAGCAGTTATGGACAGGCCGATGGCTACACCTTC.

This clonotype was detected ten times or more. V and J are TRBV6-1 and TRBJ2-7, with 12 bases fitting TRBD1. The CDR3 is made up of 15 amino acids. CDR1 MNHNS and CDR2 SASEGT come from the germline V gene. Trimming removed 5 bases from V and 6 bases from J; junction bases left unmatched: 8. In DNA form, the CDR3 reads TGTGCCAGCAGTTCTTCCGGGACAGGGGGCTTCGAGCAGTACTTC. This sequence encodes CASSSSGTGGFEQYF.

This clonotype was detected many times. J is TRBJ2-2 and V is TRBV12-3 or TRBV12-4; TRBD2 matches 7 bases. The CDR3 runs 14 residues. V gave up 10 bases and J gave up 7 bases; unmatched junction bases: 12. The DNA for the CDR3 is TGTGCCACCCTATGGCGGGAGCGGATCGGGGAGCTGTTTTTT. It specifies CATLWRERIGELFF.

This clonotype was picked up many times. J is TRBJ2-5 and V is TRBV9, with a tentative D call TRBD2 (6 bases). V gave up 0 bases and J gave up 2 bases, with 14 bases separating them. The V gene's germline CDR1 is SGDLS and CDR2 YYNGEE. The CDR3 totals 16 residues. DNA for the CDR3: TGTGCCAGCAGCGTAGGGGGTCTGGCGGGGCAAGAGACCCAGTACTTC. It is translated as CASSVGGLAGQETQYF.

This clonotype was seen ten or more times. The CDR3 here is CASSQSLYSGGSYNEQFF. The CDR3 region has the DNA TGTGCCAGCAGCCAAAGCCTATATAGCGGTGGCTCCTACAATGAGCAGTTCTTC. The V call is TRBV3-1, the J call TRBJ2-1; maybe TRBD2 (6 bases). The CDR3 has 18 residues. CDR1 is LGHDT, CDR2 YNNKEL, per germline (reference sequence). V was cut by 2 bases and J by 0 bases, with 17 bases left in between.

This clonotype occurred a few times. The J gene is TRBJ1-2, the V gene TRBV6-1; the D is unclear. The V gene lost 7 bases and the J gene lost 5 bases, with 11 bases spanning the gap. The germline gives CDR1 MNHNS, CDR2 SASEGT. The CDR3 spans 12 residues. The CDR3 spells CASIHSSYGYTF. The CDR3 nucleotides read TGTGCCAGCATTCACAGTTCTTATGGCTACACCTTC.

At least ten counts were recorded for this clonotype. The CDR3 sequence is CAWSGPNTGELFF. The CDR3 DNA follows: TGTGCCTGGAGTGGGCCGAACACCGGGGAGCTGTTTTTT. The chain joins TRBV30 to TRBJ2-2; no reliable D call. The CDR3 totals 13 residues. The ends were cut back, 1 base at V and 0 bases at J, with 3 bases in the middle. Germline CDR1 GTSNPN, CDR2 SVGIG (reference sequence).

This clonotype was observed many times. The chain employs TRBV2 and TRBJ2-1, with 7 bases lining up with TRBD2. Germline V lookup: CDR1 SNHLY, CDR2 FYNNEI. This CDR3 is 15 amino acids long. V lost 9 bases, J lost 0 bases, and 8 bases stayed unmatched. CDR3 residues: CARTRLALSYNEQFF. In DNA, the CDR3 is TGTGCCAGAACCCGACTAGCCCTCTCCTACAATGAGCAGTTCTTC. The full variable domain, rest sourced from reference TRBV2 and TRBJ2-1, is EPEVTQTPSHQVTQMGQEVILRCVPISNHLYFYWYRQILGQKVEFLVSFYNNEISEKSEIFDDQFSVERPDGSNFTLKIRSTKLEDSAMYFCARTRLALSYNEQFFGPGTRLTVL.

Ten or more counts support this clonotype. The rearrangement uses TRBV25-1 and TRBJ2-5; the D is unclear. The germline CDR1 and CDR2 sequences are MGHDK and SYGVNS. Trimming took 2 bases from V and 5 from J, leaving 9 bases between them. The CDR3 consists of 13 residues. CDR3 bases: TGTGCCAGCAGTGAAGGGTCTGGTGAGACCCAGTACTTC. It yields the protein CASSEGSGETQYF. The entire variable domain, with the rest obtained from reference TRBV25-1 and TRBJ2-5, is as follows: EADIYQTPRYLVIGTGKKITLECSQTMGHDKMYWYQQDPGMELHLIHYSYGVNSTEKGDLSSESTVSRIRTEHFPLTLESARPSHTSQYLCASSEGSGETQYFGPGTRLLVL.

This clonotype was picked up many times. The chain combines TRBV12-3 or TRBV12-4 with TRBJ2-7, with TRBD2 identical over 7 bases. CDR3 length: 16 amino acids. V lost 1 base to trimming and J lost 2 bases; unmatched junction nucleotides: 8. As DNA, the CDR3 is TGTGCCAGCAGTTTAGGTGGGGGGGGTTTGACCTACGAGCAGTACTTC. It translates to CASSLGGGGLTYEQYF.

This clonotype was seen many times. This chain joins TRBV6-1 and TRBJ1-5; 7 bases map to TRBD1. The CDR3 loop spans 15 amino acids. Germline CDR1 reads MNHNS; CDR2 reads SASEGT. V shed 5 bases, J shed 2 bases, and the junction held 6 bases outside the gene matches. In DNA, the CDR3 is TGTGCCAGCAGTTCGGTAACAGGGGGCAATCAGCCCCAGCATTTT. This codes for CASSSVTGGNQPQHF.

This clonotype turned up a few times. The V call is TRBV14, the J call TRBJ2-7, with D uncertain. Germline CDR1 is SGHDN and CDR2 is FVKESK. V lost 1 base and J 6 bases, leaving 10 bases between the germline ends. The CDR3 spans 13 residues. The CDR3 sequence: CASSQVLLGEQYF. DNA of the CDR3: TGTGCCAGCAGCCAAGTGCTTCTGGGCGAGCAGTACTTC. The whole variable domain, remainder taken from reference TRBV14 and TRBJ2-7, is EAGVTQFPSHSVIEKGQTVTLRCDPISGHDNLYWYRRVMGKEIKFLLHFVKESKQDESGMPNNRFLAERTGGTYSTLKVQPAELEDSGVYFCASSQVLLGEQYFGPGTRLTVT.

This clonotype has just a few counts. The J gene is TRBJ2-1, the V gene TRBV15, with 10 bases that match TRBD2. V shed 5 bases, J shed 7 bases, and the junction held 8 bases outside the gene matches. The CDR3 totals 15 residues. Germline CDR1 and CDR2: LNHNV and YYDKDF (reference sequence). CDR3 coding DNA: TGTGCCACCAGCTCCTTGACTAGCGGGTTTAATGAGCAGTTCTTC. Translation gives CATSSLTSGFNEQFF.

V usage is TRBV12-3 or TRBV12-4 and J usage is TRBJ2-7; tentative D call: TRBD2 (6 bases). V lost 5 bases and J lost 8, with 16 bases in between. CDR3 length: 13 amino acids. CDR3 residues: CASSSTGTAKQYF. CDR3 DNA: TGTGCCAGCAGTAGTACCGGGACTGCCAAGCAGTACTTC.

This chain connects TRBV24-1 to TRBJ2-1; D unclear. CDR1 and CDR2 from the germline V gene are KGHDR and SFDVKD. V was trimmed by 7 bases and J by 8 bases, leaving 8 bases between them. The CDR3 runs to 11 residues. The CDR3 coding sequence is TGTGCCACCAGGGGGTATGATGAGCAGTTCTTC. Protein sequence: CATRGYDEQFF.

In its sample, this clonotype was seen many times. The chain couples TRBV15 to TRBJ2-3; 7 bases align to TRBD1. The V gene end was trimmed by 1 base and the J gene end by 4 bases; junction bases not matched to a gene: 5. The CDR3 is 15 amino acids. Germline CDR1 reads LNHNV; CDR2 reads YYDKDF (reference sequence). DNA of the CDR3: TGTGCCACCAGCAGAGTCCGACAGGGCGCAGATACGCAGTATTTT. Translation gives CATSRVRQGADTQYF.

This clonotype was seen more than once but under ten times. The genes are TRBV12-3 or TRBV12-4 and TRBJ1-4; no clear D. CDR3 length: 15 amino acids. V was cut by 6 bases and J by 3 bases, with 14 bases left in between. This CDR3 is CASSGLVGANEKLFF. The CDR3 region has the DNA TGTGCCAGCAGCGGGTTAGTGGGAGCTAATGAAAAACTGTTTTTT.

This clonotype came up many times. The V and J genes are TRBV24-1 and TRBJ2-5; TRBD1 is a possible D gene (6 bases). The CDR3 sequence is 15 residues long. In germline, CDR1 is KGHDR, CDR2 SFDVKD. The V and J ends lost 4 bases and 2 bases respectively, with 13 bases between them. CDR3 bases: TGTGCCACCAGTGACTCTATGGACAGTCAAGAGACCCAGTACTTC. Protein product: CATSDSMDSQETQYF.

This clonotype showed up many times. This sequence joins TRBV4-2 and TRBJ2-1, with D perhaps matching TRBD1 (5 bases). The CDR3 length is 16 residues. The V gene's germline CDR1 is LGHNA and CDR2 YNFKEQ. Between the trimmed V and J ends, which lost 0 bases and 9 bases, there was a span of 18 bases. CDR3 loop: CASSQDLTVFRGEQFF. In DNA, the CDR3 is TGTGCCAGCAGCCAAGACTTGACAGTCTTCCGCGGTGAGCAGTTCTTC.

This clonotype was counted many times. CDR3 DNA sequence: TGTGCCAGCAGTTACTCGAACGCCAATCAGCCCCAGCATTTT. Its translation: CASSYSNANQPQHF. V is TRBV6-2 or TRBV6-3 and J is TRBJ1-5; no firm D call. Germline CDR1 reads MNHEY; CDR2 reads SVGEGT. The CDR3 covers 14 residues. Trimming removed 0 bases at V and 3 bases at J, with 6 bases between.

The CDR3 DNA reads as TGTGCCAGCAGCCAAGATCTAGCGGGGGGACGCAATGAGCAGTTCTTC. As protein: CASSQDLAGGRNEQFF. The chain employs TRBV4-2 and TRBJ2-1; 11 bases align to TRBD2. Germline lookup yields CDR1 LGHNA and CDR2 YNFKEQ. V shed 0 bases, J shed 6 bases, and the junction held 4 bases outside the gene matches. The CDR3 totals 16 residues.